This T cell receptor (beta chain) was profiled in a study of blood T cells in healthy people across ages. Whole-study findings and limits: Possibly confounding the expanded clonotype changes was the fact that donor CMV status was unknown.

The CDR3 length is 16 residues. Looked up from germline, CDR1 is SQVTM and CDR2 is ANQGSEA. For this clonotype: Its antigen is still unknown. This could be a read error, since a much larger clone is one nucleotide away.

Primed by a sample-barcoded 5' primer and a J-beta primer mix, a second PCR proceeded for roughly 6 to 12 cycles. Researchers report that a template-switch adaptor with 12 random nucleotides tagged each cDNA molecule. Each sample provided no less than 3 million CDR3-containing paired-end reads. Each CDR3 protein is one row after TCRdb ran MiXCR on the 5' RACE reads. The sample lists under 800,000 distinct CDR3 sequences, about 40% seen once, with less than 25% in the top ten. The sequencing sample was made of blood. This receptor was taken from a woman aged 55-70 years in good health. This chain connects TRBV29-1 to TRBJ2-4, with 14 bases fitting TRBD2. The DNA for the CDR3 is TGCAGTGCCTCCCTGGGACTAGCGGGAGAGGGGAATGAGCAGTACTTC. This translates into CSASLGLAGEGNEQYF.